Detailed here is one T cell receptor (beta chain). Its antigen is undetermined. These data belong to a study of T cell responses to AZD1222 COVID-19 vaccine. Findings and caveats of the study: The donor cohort was predominantly white British with a female majority, and clonal diversity may have been underestimated. There were repertoire samples only from the period after the peak T cell response.

The CDR3 has 17 residues. Trimming left V 5 bases short and J 9 bases short, with 26 bases between. In germline, CDR1 is LNHDA, CDR2 SQIVND (reference sequence). Second-dose intervals of approximately 4 or approximately 12 weeks were pooled. Generated by immunoSEQ multiplex PCR, the TCRdb table keeps only in-frame clones and is missing some. The table shows about 35,000 clones, with 85% to 90% occurring only once. Specimen: peripheral blood, collected 28 days after the second AZD1222 dose. This TCR derives from an adult who received the AZD1222 COVID-19 vaccine. V usage is TRBV19 and J usage is TRBJ1-5; the D gene is possibly TRBD1 (5 bases). CDR3: CASSQVEGRRGGWPQHF. The CDR3 DNA follows: TGTGCCAGTAGTCAGGTGGAGGGTCGGAGGGGTGGGTGGCCCCAGCATTTT.